A single T cell receptor (beta chain) is shown here with its context. V was clipped by 6 bases and J by 1 base; unmatched bases: 5. The germline V gene has CDR1 SEHNR and CDR2 FQNEAQ (reference sequence). The CDR3 spans 15 residues. This entry comes from a study of blood T cell repertoires in COVID-19. The data were produced by immunoSEQ multiplex PCR, yet TCRdb's version contains in-frame clones alone and is incomplete. The data show 130,000 to 150,000 clones, about nine tenths seen once. Sequenced sample: peripheral blood. The receptor's source is a human donor in a cohort sampled during active COVID-19. The J gene is TRBJ2-3, the V gene TRBV7-9; 9 bases match TRBD1. The CDR3 DNA follows: TGTGCCAGCAGTCACAACAGGGGGCGCACAGATACGCAGTATTTT. This encodes CASSHNRGRTDTQYF.